Shown below are 19 T cell receptor beta chains from a single sample sequenced in a study of radiation and T cells in renal cell carcinoma. The method was immunoSEQ multiplex PCR; TCRdb's version includes in-frame clones alone and lacks a portion of them. The sample lists about 140,000 clones, approximately 87% occurring once. As to time point: baseline pretreatment blood. The treatment is: 15 Gy SBRT to primary tumor, nephrectomy 4 weeks later. The source material was blood, sampled from a patient whose treatment included radiotherapy and nephrectomy. The receptors originated from a woman aged 45-60 years with renal cell carcinoma.

The sample holds a few counts of this clone. This chain uses TRBV5-1 with TRBJ1-4; D might be TRBD1 (5 bases). Trimming took 0 bases from V and 6 from J, leaving 15 bases between them. CDR3 size: 16 residues. CDR1 SGHRS and CDR2 YFSETQ come from the germline V gene. This CDR3 is CASSLGFRGGDEKLFF. The CDR3 DNA follows: TGCGCCAGCAGCTTGGGGTTCCGGGGAGGGGATGAAAAACTGTTTTTT.

This chain connects TRBV18 to TRBJ1-1, with 10 positions matching TRBD1. This CDR3 region has 15 residues. The trim removed 5 bases at V and 1 base at J, leaving 4 bases unmatched. The germline gives CDR1 KGHSH, CDR2 LQKENI. This chain's CDR3 is CASSSGQGRNTEAFF. The CDR3 nucleotides read TGTGCCAGCTCATCGGGACAGGGGAGGAACACTGAAGCTTTCTTT. The whole variable domain, filled in from reference TRBV18 and TRBJ1-1, reads NAGVMQNPRHLVRRRGQEARLRCSPMKGHSHVYWYRQLPEEGLKFMVYLQKENIIDESGMPKERFSAEFPKEGPSILRIQQVVRGDSAAYFCASSSGQGRNTEAFFGQGTRLTVV.

The chain couples TRBV9 to TRBJ2-5; D remains unclear. The germline gives CDR1 SGDLS, CDR2 YYNGEE. Trimming cost V 4 bases and J 5 bases, with 9 bases left between them. The length of the CDR3 is 12 residues. The CDR3, as DNA: TGTGCCAGCAGCTGGACCGGGGAGACCCAGTACTTC. Translated, it gives CASSWTGETQYF.

A single count supports this clone. The chain joins TRBV5-1 to TRBJ2-7, with D possibly matching TRBD2 (6 bases). The CDR3 is 16 amino acids. V lost 4 bases and J 2 bases, leaving 19 bases between the germline ends. CDR1 and CDR2 from the germline V gene are SGHRS and YFSETQ. CDR3 amino acids: CASSRGTGEGTYEQYF. In DNA form, the CDR3 reads TGCGCCAGCAGCCGAGGAACGGGGGAAGGCACCTACGAGCAGTACTTC.

The rearrangement links TRBV7-2 to TRBJ1-2, with D possibly TRBD1 on 6 matching bases. V was shortened by 5 bases and J by 4 bases, with 20 bases between the two germline ends. Germline CDR1 reads SGHTA; CDR2 reads FQGNSA. The CDR3 has 16 residues. The CDR3, as DNA: TGTGCCAGCAGCCCCAGTGGACAGTCCCCGTTCTATGGCTACACCTTC. This encodes CASSPSGQSPFYGYTF.

The V gene is TRBV7-1, the J gene TRBJ2-2; perhaps TRBD2 as D (6 bases). TRBV7-1 is an ORF, and what it does is uncertain. The CDR3 is 13 amino acids. Trimming pared 4 bases from V and 6 bases from J, leaving 9 bases between. The CDR3 coding sequence is TGTGCCAGCAGCTTAGGAGGGTCCGGGGAGCTGTTTTTT. This translates into CASSLGGSGELFF.

This chain uses TRBV27 with TRBJ2-6; unclear D gene. This CDR3 contains 18 residues. Trimming removed 6 bases from V and 2 bases from J, with 20 bases in between. The V gene's germline CDR1 is MNHEY and CDR2 SMNVEV (reference sequence). In DNA, the CDR3 is TGTGCCAGCAGCCCCCGAGGCCTAAACCGGCCTGGGGCCAACGTCCTGACTTTC. Protein product: CASSPRGLNRPGANVLTF.

The gene calls are TRBV25-1 and TRBJ1-5, with D unclear. V shed 7 bases and J shed 5 bases, with 21 bases lying between them. This CDR3 is 16 amino acids long. The germline CDR1 and CDR2 sequences are MGHDK and SYGVNS. The CDR3 region has the DNA TGTGCCAGCACGGTAGGTCAGGAACAGACTTATCAGCCCCAGCATTTT. This gives the protein CASTVGQEQTYQPQHF.

The CDR3, as DNA: TGTGCCAGCAGCGTTACAGGGTTAGGTTCACCCCTCCACTTT. Protein: CASSVTGLGSPLHF. The chain uses TRBV9 and TRBJ1-6; D is possibly TRBD1 (6 bases). Between the trimmed V and J ends, which lost 2 bases and 9 bases, there was a span of 12 bases. This CDR3 region has 14 residues. Germline loops: CDR1 SGDLS, CDR2 YYNGEE.

This chain connects TRBV5-1 to TRBJ2-7; D call uncertain. This CDR3 spans 15 amino acids. The V end lost 0 bases, the J end lost 2 bases, and 12 bases lay between the germline ends. Germline V gene sequence: CDR1 SGHRS, CDR2 YFSETQ. CDR3 sequence: CASSLASQRTYEQYF. The CDR3 bases are TGCGCCAGCAGCTTGGCCTCCCAAAGGACCTACGAGCAGTACTTC.

This rearrangement joins TRBV11-3 to TRBJ2-7; perhaps TRBD1 as D (5 bases). Trimming pared 5 bases from V and 7 bases from J, leaving 18 bases between. The length of the CDR3 is 14 residues. Germline CDR1 is SGHNT and CDR2 is YENEEA. The CDR3 is CASSPRAGKGEQYF. Here the CDR3 DNA reads TGTGCCAGCAGCCCCCGGGCCGGCAAGGGGGAGCAGTACTTC.

The rearrangement links TRBV7-2 to TRBJ1-1; D is ambiguous. Germline loops: CDR1 SGHTA, CDR2 FQGNSA. The CDR3 is 15 amino acids. Trimming took 2 bases from V and 3 from J, leaving 13 bases between them. CDR3 in DNA: TGTGCCAGCAGCTTACATCTGAACGGTTACACTGAAGCTTTCTTT. It codes for CASSLHLNGYTEAFF.

The chain couples TRBV11-3 to TRBJ2-7; a possible D gene is TRBD2 (5 bases). Germline-derived CDR1 and CDR2 are SGHNT and YENEEA. The CDR3 totals 12 residues. The ends were cut back, 5 bases at V and 5 bases at J, with 10 bases in the middle. The CDR3 here is CASSRGSHEQYF. The CDR3 nucleotides are TGTGCCAGCAGCCGAGGGAGTCACGAGCAGTACTTC.

CDR3 sequence (DNA): TGTGCCAGCGGCCTGGGGGGGACTTACGAGCAGTACTTC. This encodes CASGLGGTYEQYF. The rearrangement uses TRBV27 and TRBJ2-7; 7 bases align to TRBD2. Germline CDR1 reads MNHEY; CDR2 reads SMNVEV (reference sequence). V dropped 8 bases and J dropped 4; count of bases not matched to a gene: 8. The CDR3 consists of 13 residues.

This chain uses TRBV5-6 with TRBJ2-5; 11 bases are a match to TRBD1. V dropped 4 bases and J dropped 5; count of bases not matched to a gene: 7. The length of the CDR3 is 15 residues. Germline V lookup: CDR1 SGHDT, CDR2 YYEEEE. The CDR3 region has the DNA TGTGCCAGCAGCGGCTGGACAGGGGGCGGGGAGACCCAGTACTTC. Its translation: CASSGWTGGGETQYF.

The chain is built from TRBV18 and TRBJ2-1; TRBD1 agrees at 9 bases. J was trimmed by 5 bases and V by 1 base; bases with no gene match: 9. Germline CDR1 KGHSH, CDR2 LQKENI. This CDR3 region has 17 residues. The CDR3 DNA reads as TGTGCCAGCTCACCACTACGATCGGGACAGGGCGACAATGAGCAGTTCTTC. Protein: CASSPLRSGQGDNEQFF.

V is TRBV21-1 and J is TRBJ1-2. TRBV21-1 corresponds to a pseudogene. There are 10 residues in the CDR3. This CDR3 reads CASHCHGYTF. CDR3 nucleotide sequence: TGTGCCAGCCATTGCCATGGCTACACCTTC.

This clone was picked up one time. The chain uses TRBV7-2 and TRBJ2-4; tentatively, D is TRBD1 or TRBD2 (5 bases each). Germline V lookup: CDR1 SGHTA, CDR2 FQGNSA. With 2 bases removed from V and 15 bases from J, the gap between germline ends came to 17 bases. This CDR3 has 13 amino acids. CDR3 sequence reads: CASSLWSRDPWYF. The CDR3 region has the DNA TGTGCCAGCAGCTTATGGTCTCGGGACCCCTGGTACTTC. The complete variable domain, with remaining parts taken from reference TRBV7-2 and TRBJ2-4, reads GAGVSQSPSNKVTEKGKDVELRCDPISGHTALYWYRQSLGQGLEFLIYFQGNSAPDKSGLPSDRFSAERTGGSVSTLTIQRTQQEDSAVYLCASSLWSRDPWYFGAGTRLSVL.

J is TRBJ2-7 and V is TRBV11-2; either TRBD1 or TRBD2 may fit D (5 bases each). Trimming left V 1 base short and J 3 bases short, with 10 bases between. CDR3 size: 14 residues. CDR1 is SGHAT, CDR2 FQNNGV, per germline. This CDR3 reads CASSLGGENYEQYF. CDR3 DNA: TGTGCCAGCAGCTTAGGAGGGGAGAACTACGAGCAGTACTTC. The full variable domain, with the rest looked up from reference TRBV11-2 and TRBJ2-7, is EAGVAQSPRYKIIEKRQSVAFWCNPISGHATLYWYQQILGQGPKLLIQFQNNGVVDDSQLPKDRFSAERLKGVDSTLKIQPAKLEDSAVYLCASSLGGENYEQYFGPGTRLTVT.